One and the same sample provided the 25 T cell receptor beta chains below, sequenced in a study of T cells in Graves' hyperthyroidism and ophthalmopathy. Template material for amplifying TCR beta CDR3 regions consisted of RNA transcripts. Researchers ran a first-round RT-PCR on the TCR CDR3 using the HTBI primer set. Each CDR3 protein is one row after TCRdb ran MiXCR on the multiplex PCR reads. The sample lists hundreds of thousands of distinct CDR3 sequences, 20% occurring once. Sequencing was done on a sample of blood. These receptors all stem from a man aged 25-45 years with Graves' ophthalmopathy.

This clonotype came up many times. This sequence joins TRBV6-2 or TRBV6-3 and TRBJ1-5; D is unresolved. This CDR3 spans 13 amino acids. V was trimmed by 2 bases and J by 4 bases, leaving 6 bases between them. Per the germline V gene, CDR1 is MNHEY and CDR2 is SVGEGT. Here the CDR3 reads CASSYLGNQPQHF. The CDR3 DNA sequence: TGTGCCAGCAGTTACCTCGGAAATCAGCCCCAGCATTTT.

The chain couples TRBV25-1 to TRBJ2-5, with D possibly matching TRBD2 (5 bases). Germline CDR1 reads MGHDK; CDR2 reads SYGVNS. V shed 2 bases and J shed 5 bases, with 12 bases lying between them. The length of the CDR3 is 14 residues. The CDR3 bases are TGTGCCAGCAGTGAAGGTCAGACGGGGGAGACCCAGTACTTC. Translating it yields CASSEGQTGETQYF.

This clonotype was detected only a few times. The V gene is TRBV9, the J gene TRBJ2-7; D is perhaps TRBD1 or TRBD2 (5 bases each). The CDR3 covers 15 residues. In germline, CDR1 is SGDLS, CDR2 YYNGEE. V dropped 0 bases and J dropped 0 bases, with 10 bases sitting between them. This chain's CDR3 is CASSVEGESSYEQYF. Here the CDR3 DNA reads TGTGCCAGCAGCGTAGAAGGGGAGAGCTCCTACGAGCAGTACTTC.

This clonotype was found a few times. The V call is TRBV28, the J call TRBJ1-6; weak D call: TRBD1 (5 bases). The CDR3 consists of 15 residues. Germline CDR1 and CDR2: MDHEN and SYDVKM. The V gene lost 3 bases and the J gene lost 8 bases, with 14 bases spanning the gap. The CDR3 bases are TGTGCCAGCAGTTTTGGGGCCGAGGGGCATTCACCCCTCCACTTT. Translation gives CASSFGAEGHSPLHF.

This clonotype was observed a few times. The CDR3 is CSASLGPKSYNEQFF. Written as DNA, the CDR3 is TGCAGTGCTAGCCTCGGACCGAAGTCGTACAATGAGCAGTTCTTC. This chain links TRBV20-1 with TRBJ2-1; unclear D gene. V gave up 3 bases and J gave up 4 bases, with 16 bases separating them. The germline gives CDR1 DFQATT, CDR2 SNEGSKA (reference sequence). The CDR3 contains 15 residues.

This clonotype was detected many times. J is TRBJ1-5 and V is TRBV5-5; D remains unclear. Germline V gene lookup returns CDR1 SGHKS and CDR2 YYEKEE (reference sequence). The CDR3 has 15 residues. V lost 0 bases to trimming and J lost 3 bases, with 10 bases between them. CDR3 sequence reads: CASSLAPQINQPQHF. CDR3 in DNA: TGTGCCAGCAGCTTGGCCCCACAGATCAATCAGCCCCAGCATTTT. The full variable domain, its missing parts supplied by reference TRBV5-5 and TRBJ1-5, is DAGVTQSPTHLIKTRGQQVTLRCSPISGHKSVSWYQQVLGQGPQFIFQYYEKEERGRGNFPDRFSARQFPNYSSELNVNALLLGDSALYLCASSLAPQINQPQHFGDGTRLSIL.

This clonotype showed up many times. The rearrangement links TRBV5-1 to TRBJ2-4; D is unresolved. CDR1 and CDR2 (germline): SGHRS, YFSETQ. Trimming took 1 base from V and 0 from J, leaving 17 bases between them. The CDR3 contains 18 residues. The CDR3 DNA reads as TGCGCCAGCAGCTTGCCGGAGACGGCAAGTCTAGCCAAAAACATTCAGTACTTC. Translating gives CASSLPETASLAKNIQYF.

The J gene is TRBJ2-1, the V gene TRBV4-3; 10 bases agree with TRBD2. CDR3 length equals 20 residues. Germline CDR1 LGHNA, CDR2 YSLEER. Losses at the gene ends were 0 bases for V and 5 bases for J; bases not matched to a gene: 16. The CDR3 coding sequence is TGCGCCAGCAGCCAAGATTGGGCTAGCGGGAGCCTCCCCTTTGACAATGAGCAGTTCTTC. Its protein is CASSQDWASGSLPFDNEQFF.

This clonotype turned up a few times. The V call is TRBV5-1, the J call TRBJ2-2; D call uncertain. The CDR3 is made up of 13 amino acids. V lost 4 bases, J lost 7 bases, and 11 bases lay in between. Germline lookup yields CDR1 SGHRS and CDR2 YFSETQ. The CDR3 DNA reads as TGCGCCAGCAGCCGCCTGGGTGTCGGGGAGCTGTTTTTT. Its translation is CASSRLGVGELFF.

The chain combines TRBV7-2 with TRBJ2-3; maybe TRBD2 (5 bases). The CDR3 totals 13 residues. Germline V lookup: CDR1 SGHTA, CDR2 FQGNSA. Trimming stripped 4 bases from V and 7 bases from J, with 12 bases between. CDR3 sequence reads: CASSSRGLNTQYF. The CDR3, as DNA: TGTGCCAGCAGCTCAAGAGGACTGAATACGCAGTATTTT.

The J gene is TRBJ2-1, the V gene TRBV5-1; perhaps TRBD2 as D (6 bases). This CDR3 is 17 amino acids long. CDR1 and CDR2 from the germline V gene are SGHRS and YFSETQ. The V end lost 0 bases, the J end lost 9 bases, and 22 bases lay between the germline ends. The DNA for the CDR3 is TGCGCCAGCAGCTTGGAATGGCCGGGACCCCAGGGAGGTGAGCAGTTCTTC. Its translation: CASSLEWPGPQGGEQFF.

This clonotype was observed many times. DNA of the CDR3: TGCGCCAGCAGCTGGAAGGAGCGGGACTTAAATGAGCAGTTCTTC. Residues: CASSWKERDLNEQFF. V and J are TRBV5-1 and TRBJ2-1; TRBD2 aligns across 7 bases. This CDR3 is built from 15 residues. The V and J ends lost 3 bases and 7 bases, in that order; junction bases with no gene match: 10. From germline, CDR1 is SGHRS and CDR2 YFSETQ. The full variable domain, rest sourced from reference TRBV5-1 and TRBJ2-1, is KAGVTQTPRYLIKTRGQQVTLSCSPISGHRSVSWYQQTPGQGLQFLFEYFSETQRNKGNFPGRFSGRQFSNSRSEMNVSTLELGDSALYLCASSWKERDLNEQFFGPGTRLTVL.

This clonotype has more than one count but fewer than ten. CDR3 protein: CASTIKGTGRYF. The DNA of the CDR3 is TGTGCCAGCACCATAAAGGGGACAGGGAGGTACTTC. The chain is built from TRBV7-2 and TRBJ2-4; TRBD1 agrees at 9 bases. Germline V lookup: CDR1 SGHTA, CDR2 FQGNSA. The junction had 10 bases not matched to a gene; V was cut back by 7 bases and J by 15 bases. The CDR3 totals 12 residues.

There are many counts of this clonotype. This chain connects TRBV7-2 to TRBJ2-3, with 9 bases identical to TRBD2. The V gene end was trimmed by 3 bases and the J gene end by 2 bases; junction bases not matched to a gene: 9. In germline, CDR1 is SGHTA, CDR2 FQGNSA. The CDR3 totals 17 residues. Here the CDR3 reads CASSLRKGLANTDTQYF. The DNA for the CDR3 is TGTGCCAGCAGCTTGAGAAAAGGACTAGCGAACACAGATACGCAGTATTTT.

This clonotype was detected many times. This chain links TRBV12-3 or TRBV12-4 with TRBJ2-3; D is undetermined. V was shortened by 3 bases and J by 3 bases, with 10 bases between the two germline ends. The CDR3 covers 14 residues. This chain's CDR3 is CASSLTGMTDTQYF. The CDR3 nucleotides read TGTGCCAGCAGTTTGACGGGTATGACAGATACGCAGTATTTT.

The chain carries TRBV4-1 and TRBJ2-5; maybe TRBD1 (7 bases). Germline lookup yields CDR1 MGHRA and CDR2 YSYEKL. The length of the CDR3 is 16 residues. Trimming removed 0 bases at V and 4 bases at J, with 15 bases between. For the CDR3, the DNA is TGCGCCAGCAGCCAAGAATTGGCAGGGGGGCGAGAGACCCAGTACTTC. Translated, it gives CASSQELAGGRETQYF.

The chain combines TRBV18 with TRBJ2-3; no definite D call. Trimming left V 6 bases short and J 4 bases short, with 14 bases between. The CDR3 length is 14 residues. Germline V gene data show CDR1 as KGHSH and CDR2 as LQKENI. The CDR3 DNA follows: TGTGCCAGCTCTCCAGACTCAACCGCAGATACGCAGTATTTT. It codes for CASSPDSTADTQYF.

This clonotype has more than one count but fewer than ten. The chain has TRBV5-4 and TRBJ1-6, with a weak D call TRBD1 (5 bases). Germline CDR1 and CDR2: SGHNT and YYREEE (reference sequence). This CDR3 is built from 17 residues. Trimming stripped 3 bases from V and 2 bases from J, with 15 bases between. CDR3 residues: CASSSGTGGTYNSPLHF. CDR3 sequence (DNA): TGTGCCAGCAGCTCCGGGACCGGTGGGACCTATAATTCACCCCTCCACTTT.

The V and J genes are TRBV20-1 and TRBJ1-6; tentative D call: TRBD1 (5 bases). The CDR3 spans 14 residues. V lost 1 base to trimming and J lost 6 bases, with 10 bases between them. Per the germline V gene, CDR1 is DFQATT and CDR2 is SNEGSKA (reference sequence). CDR3: CSARAGTSNSPLHF. CDR3 nucleotide sequence: TGCAGTGCTAGAGCCGGGACTAGTAATTCACCCCTCCACTTT.

At least ten counts were recorded for this clonotype. The rearrangement joins TRBV28 to TRBJ1-5; no definite D call. Germline loops: CDR1 MDHEN, CDR2 SYDVKM. Trimming cost V 2 bases and J 7 bases, with 15 bases left between them. This CDR3 is built from 15 residues. CDR3 sequence reads: CASSLEVGIGQPQHF. The DNA of the CDR3 is TGTGCCAGCAGTTTAGAGGTAGGGATCGGACAGCCCCAGCATTTT.

The chain links TRBV19 to TRBJ2-5; TRBD1 matches 9 bases. J lost 5 bases, V lost 6 bases, and 7 bases had no gene match. In germline, CDR1 is LNHDA, CDR2 SQIVND (reference sequence). The CDR3 covers 14 residues. The CDR3 sequence is CASSTYRGPETQYF. The CDR3 nucleotides are TGTGCCAGTAGCACTTACAGGGGGCCGGAGACCCAGTACTTC.

This clonotype showed up many times. V and J are TRBV28 and TRBJ1-2; 10 nucleotides align to TRBD1. Germline V gene lookup returns CDR1 MDHEN and CDR2 SYDVKM. CDR3 length equals 15 residues. V shed 5 bases and J 4 bases; nucleotides not matched to a gene: 7. The CDR3 is CASSDPGTGVYGYTF. CDR3 in DNA: TGTGCCAGCAGTGACCCCGGGACAGGGGTCTATGGCTACACCTTC.

At least ten counts were recorded for this clonotype. J is TRBJ1-1 and V is TRBV7-9; a weak D match, TRBD1 (6 bases). Germline CDR1 SEHNR, CDR2 FQNEAQ (reference sequence). V dropped 5 bases and J dropped 0 bases, with 16 bases sitting between them. This CDR3 is built from 16 residues. CDR3 DNA sequence: TGTGCCAGCAGCCCCAGGGGAGGGGGATTGAACACTGAAGCTTTCTTT. Residues: CASSPRGGGLNTEAFF.

The sample holds many counts of this clonotype. The rearrangement links TRBV2 to TRBJ2-3; 10 bases agree with TRBD2. J lost 6 bases, V lost 8 bases, and 5 bases had no gene match. The CDR3 contains 13 residues. Germline lookup yields CDR1 SNHLY and CDR2 FYNNEI. The CDR3 loop is CASGTSVVDTQYF. CDR3 DNA sequence: TGTGCCAGCGGGACTAGCGTTGTGGATACGCAGTATTTT.

The table lists this clonotype with a few counts. The V and J genes are TRBV20-1 and TRBJ2-3; D tentatively fits TRBD1 or TRBD2 (5 bases each). The V gene lost 5 bases and the J gene lost 7 bases, with 22 bases spanning the gap. The CDR3 is 15 residues long. Germline values: CDR1 DFQATT, CDR2 SNEGSKA (reference sequence). Here the CDR3 DNA reads TGCAGTGCTCAGAGAGGGTCGGGCAAGGGGAATACGCAGTATTTT. Its protein is CSAQRGSGKGNTQYF.